The source of this T cell receptor (beta chain) is a study of T cells in Graves' hyperthyroidism and ophthalmopathy (dated by TCRdb to the late 2010s). Study-wide context: Peripheral blood samples were taken at initial diagnosis, before any treatment was given. To identify TCR V-J signatures that set the groups apart, the researchers used a discovery cohort of about a hundred patients, made up of approximately 43 with Graves' ophthalmopathy and 55 to 65 with stable Graves' hyperthyroidism. Prospective prediction of ophthalmopathy was tested in an independent validation cohort consisting of 18 hyperthyroidism patients and some 15 patients who later progressed to ophthalmopathy. The roughly 100 discovery patients were randomly split 7:3 into training and test sets. The study also compared thyroid tissue and blood T-cell repertoires from roughly 6 Graves' hyperthyroidism patients. After sampling, hyperthyroidism patients received methimazole starting at 30 mg daily, and ophthalmopathy patients received high-dose intravenous methylprednisolone. The paper reports TCR Vbeta CDR3 sequencing of approximately 130 peripheral blood samples: some 41 ophthalmopathy, about 75 hyperthyroidism and roughly 17 progressor patients.

Stable Graves' hyperthyroidism was defined as no progression to ophthalmopathy during 18 months of follow-up. Hyperthyroidism patients were newly diagnosed, with disease duration under 2 months, and aged 18 to 65 years. Exclusion was applied to patients with uncontrolled infections, other autoimmune diseases, pregnancy or lactation. Diagnoses were based on clinical symptoms, serum thyroxine and TRAb, thyroid ultrasound and orbital computed tomography. PBMCs were isolated from about 9.1 ml of fresh peripheral blood by Ficoll-Paque density gradient centrifugation. Total RNA was extracted with Trizol reagent, and quality was checked on an Agilent 2100 Bioanalyzer. This clonotype has a handful of counts. This clone's antigen is unknown. Base-call qualities are not available, and no considerably larger clone is one nucleotide away. V is pared back by 5 bases and J by 8 bases, with 19 bases lying between the germline termini. From a lookup of the germline V gene (reference sequence), CDR1 and CDR2 are SEHNR and FQNEAQ. The CDR3 contains 15 residues, cysteine and phenylalanine counted. Only the CDR3 DNA stays, 45 bases, in frame from base 1.

Summary of the overall study and its limitations: In validation, the model predicted progression to ophthalmopathy with just under 71% sensitivity and 72.22% specificity, a median of around 6.6 months before onset. A model built on a 13 V-J signature distinguished ophthalmopathy from stable hyperthyroidism, reaching around 88% sensitivity and 81% to 83% specificity in cross-validation and 80%/75% in testing. Most expanded thyroid clonotypes (frequency above 0.001) were also found in blood, which suggests that blood repertoires may mirror thyroid immune responses. Sample size was not statistically predetermined, and blinding of investigators to group allocation was not performed.

The TCR beta CDR3 regions were amplified from the RNA transcripts. For the first round of RT-PCR on the TCR CDR3, the HTBI primer set was used together with the Qiagen OneStep RT-PCR kit. A second multiplex PCR round built the libraries, followed by size selection and purification. Libraries were sequenced paired-end with 100 bp reads on an Illumina HiSeq2000. The authors' pipeline ran thus. SOAPnuke was used to process the raw data, removing reads that contained adapters or uncalled bases, had a mean Phred below 15, or lacked an exact match to the constant primer or identifier. High-quality paired reads were merged with COPE v1.2.5, and unique nucleotide sequences were defined as clonotypes. Clonotypes were aligned to IMGT TRBV, TRBD and TRBJ reference segments using MiTCR v1.1. Only V-J combinations with frequency above 0.0001, covering 99% to 99.2% of repertoires, were analysed. The TCS score was defined as F50 (clonal expansion) divided by E x V (chaos), with BLOSUM62-based TCRdist calculated between CDR3 peptides within each V-J. Welch's t-statistics and random forest reduced 500 to 650 V-J features to 13, which were used in a naive Bayes classifier (R e1071). TCRdb reprocessed the public reads (quality trimming at Q25 with fastp, clone calling with MiXCR) and kept in-frame beta chains. Rows are combined by CDR3 protein, so each entry shows the most common genes and DNA. The authors' filters were not applied to this entry. This sample lists some 740,000 distinct CDR3 sequences; around 15% were detected once. 10% of the sample is in the top ten clones.

The receptor comes from a woman aged 18-29 years with Graves' hyperthyroidism. The V and J segments used are TRBV7-9 and TRBJ2-1; no D gene can be assigned with confidence. Sequencing input: blood. The CDR3 region reads CASSIGWGYNDEQFF. The DNA sequence reads TGTGCCAGCAGCATAGGATGGGGTTACAATGATGAGCAGTTCTTC.